Following are 11 T cell receptor beta chains from one sample sequenced in a study of high-grade serous ovarian cancer treatment subgroups. Tumor samples were taken before definitive surgery or chemotherapy. The protocol was immunoSEQ multiplex PCR, while the TCRdb copy is restricted to in-frame clones and leaves out a portion. The sample records about 1,100 clones, roughly 77% being singletons. The material sequenced was tumor tissue. The source of these receptors is a human donor with high-grade serous ovarian cancer.

This clone is termed large. V usage is TRBV7-8 and J usage is TRBJ2-7; D is ambiguous. V shed 0 bases and J shed 3 bases, with 12 bases lying between them. The CDR3 runs 15 residues. CDR1 and CDR2 (germline): SGHVS, FQNEAQ. In nucleotides, the CDR3 is TGTGCCAGCAGCTTAGCTCGGTCTACAAACTACGAGCAGTACTTC. Amino acids: CASSLARSTNYEQYF.

V and J are TRBV19 and TRBJ2-7; D ambiguous. Germline CDR1 is LNHDA and CDR2 is SQIVND (reference sequence). The CDR3 runs to 13 residues. V lost 5 bases and J lost 10, with 18 bases in between. CDR3 in amino acids: CASSLKADIEQYF. The CDR3 DNA follows: TGTGCCAGTAGTCTCAAGGCGGATATCGAACAGTACTTC.

The V call is TRBV7-3, the J call TRBJ2-2, with 9 positions matching TRBD2. The junction had 4 bases not matched to a gene; V was cut back by 6 bases and J by 2 bases. CDR1 and CDR2 (germline): SGHTA, FQGTGA. This CDR3 has 15 amino acids. CDR3 in amino acids: CASRQTSGNTGELFF. In DNA form, the CDR3 reads TGTGCCAGCAGGCAGACTAGCGGCAACACCGGGGAGCTGTTTTTT. Supplemented by reference TRBV7-3 and TRBJ2-2, the full variable domain reads GAGVSQTPSNKVTEKGKYVELRCDPISGHTALYWYRQSLGQGPEFLIYFQGTGAADDSGLPNDRFFAVRPEGSVSTLKIQRTERGDSAVYLCASRQTSGNTGELFFGEGSRLTVL.

This rearrangement joins TRBV27 to TRBJ1-6; D may be TRBD1 (5 bases). Trimming removed 1 base at V and 6 bases at J, with 13 bases between. Germline CDR1 is MNHEY and CDR2 is SMNVEV (reference sequence). The CDR3 sequence is 16 residues long. In DNA form, the CDR3 reads TGTGCCAGCAGTTTATTAACGGGGCCCCTTAATTCACCCCTCCACTTT. Protein: CASSLLTGPLNSPLHF.

The V gene is TRBV6-1, the J gene TRBJ2-5; 12 nucleotides agree with TRBD2. The CDR3 sequence is 15 residues long. Germline V gene sequence: CDR1 MNHNS, CDR2 SASEGT. The V segment lost 2 bases and the J segment 4 bases; nucleotides outside the gene matches: 2. The CDR3 here is CASSELAGGPETQYF. Written as DNA, the CDR3 is TGTGCCAGCAGTGAACTAGCGGGGGGGCCAGAGACCCAGTACTTC.

This clone was seen only a few times. The chain uses TRBV7-9 and TRBJ1-1, with D tentatively TRBD1 (5 bases). CDR3 length: 15 amino acids. The V end lost 5 bases, the J end lost 10 bases, and 23 bases lay between the germline ends. CDR1 is SEHNR, CDR2 FQNEAQ, per germline (reference sequence). This CDR3 is CASSVSSGTPSGAFF. The DNA for the CDR3 is TGTGCCAGCAGCGTCTCATCCGGGACCCCGAGTGGAGCTTTCTTT. Full variable domain (remainder filled in from reference TRBV7-9 and TRBJ1-1): DTGVSQNPRHKITKRGQNVTFRCDPISEHNRLYWYRQTLGQGPEFLTYFQNEAQLEKSRLLSDRFSAERPKGSFSTLEIQRTEQGDSAMYLCASSVSSGTPSGAFFGQGTRLTVV.

The rearrangement uses TRBV9 and TRBJ1-1; 9 bases align to TRBD1. The CDR3 is made up of 15 amino acids. Trimming took 3 bases from V and 4 from J; bases not matched to a gene: 7. The germline CDR1 and CDR2 sequences are SGDLS and YYNGEE. The CDR3 here is CASSGTQGASTEAFF. CDR3 coding DNA: TGTGCCAGCAGCGGAACACAGGGGGCGAGCACTGAAGCTTTCTTT.

This chain joins TRBV5-4 and TRBJ2-7; possible D gene TRBD1, 5 bases. Trimming took 4 bases from V and 6 from J, leaving 14 bases between them. Germline assignment: CDR1 SGHNT and CDR2 YYREEE (reference sequence). This CDR3 contains 13 residues. CDR3 sequence (DNA): TGTGCCAGCAGCCAGGGATTAGCCCTCGAGCAGTACTTC. Translating it yields CASSQGLALEQYF.

This clone was seen a single time. The rearrangement joins TRBV7-2 to TRBJ2-2; 8 nucleotides agree with TRBD2. The CDR3 extends over 14 amino acids. Trimming cost V 4 bases and J 3 bases; bases outside gene matches: 1. Germline V gene sequence: CDR1 SGHTA, CDR2 FQGNSA. CDR3 coding DNA: TGTGCCAGCAGCTGGGGACTAGACACCGGGGAGCTGTTTTTT. This translates into CASSWGLDTGELFF. The complete variable domain, with remaining parts taken from reference TRBV7-2 and TRBJ2-2, reads GAGVSQSPSNKVTEKGKDVELRCDPISGHTALYWYRQSLGQGLEFLIYFQGNSAPDKSGLPSDRFSAERTGGSVSTLTIQRTQQEDSAVYLCASSWGLDTGELFFGEGSRLTVL.

CDR3 DNA: TGTGCCAGCAGAGGGACTAGCAAAGAGACCCAGTACTTC. The encoded protein is CASRGTSKETQYF. V gene TRBV6-5 combines with J gene TRBJ2-5; 9 positions match TRBD2. CDR3 size: 13 residues. CDR1 MNHEY and CDR2 SVGAGI come from the germline V gene. The junction had 2 bases not matched to a gene; V was cut back by 6 bases and J by 3 bases.

This clone was picked up one time. The V and J genes are TRBV5-1 and TRBJ2-5; TRBD1 matches 7 bases. The J call may be incorrect, as the DNA end agrees better with TRBJ2-7. The length of the CDR3 is 13 residues. Germline-derived CDR1 and CDR2 are SGHRS and YFSETQ. In nucleotides, the CDR3 is TGCGCCAGCAACAGAGGCAGGGGGATCGAGCAGTACTTC. This sequence encodes CASNRGRGIEQYF.